This T cell receptor beta chain was sequenced for a study of blood T cell repertoires in COVID-19. Study details: Material from acute and convalescent COVID-19 was sourced from the United States, Italy and Spain.

In the authors' methods: Reference gene primer amplification in the assay estimated nucleated cell counts. The assay was immunoSEQ multiplex PCR, and TCRdb's table has in-frame clones only and misses some. The DNA was the basis for D and trimming; V, J and clone size are from that table. The table has tens of thousands of clones, 88% seen once. The length of the CDR3 is 14 residues. V was cut by 0 bases and J by 13 bases, with 19 bases left in between. Germline V gene sequence: CDR1 SGHNT, CDR2 YYREEE (reference sequence). The chain couples TRBV5-4 to TRBJ1-2; D may be TRBD1 (5 bases). This TCR came from a woman older than 75 with acute or convalescent COVID-19. Sequencing was carried out using peripheral blood. The CDR3 region has the DNA TGTGCCAGCAGCTTGGGGGGCCATGGCGAGGTCTCCACCTTC. This gives the protein CASSLGGHGEVSTF.